Following are 19 T cell receptor beta chains from one sample sequenced in a study of T cells in Graves' hyperthyroidism and ophthalmopathy. Regions amplified from RNA transcripts were the TCR beta CDR3 regions. The HTBI primer set served for first-round RT-PCR of the TCR CDR3. MiXCR, applied by TCRdb to the multiplex PCR reads, yields one record per CDR3 protein. The table has 530,000 or so distinct CDR3 sequences, 17% seen once. The sample consisted of blood. The source is a woman aged 18-29 years with Graves' ophthalmopathy.

This clonotype was observed many times. The genes are TRBV3-1 and TRBJ2-5; 8 bases line up with TRBD2. In germline, CDR1 is LGHDT, CDR2 YNNKEL (reference sequence). The CDR3 spans 15 residues. J gave up 1 base and V 0 bases, and 1 base lay outside the gene matches. The CDR3 is CASSQDGLAQETQYF. The CDR3 DNA follows: TGTGCCAGCAGCCAAGATGGACTAGCCCAAGAGACCCAGTACTTC.

The sample holds many counts of this clonotype. This chain links TRBV7-9 with TRBJ2-3; D unresolved. CDR3 length: 15 amino acids. With 5 bases removed from V and 0 bases from J, the gap between germline ends came to 12 bases. Germline CDR1 and CDR2: SEHNR and FQNEAQ (reference sequence). DNA of the CDR3: TGTGCCAGCAGCGTCGTGGCTTCTAGCACAGATACGCAGTATTTT. It yields the protein CASSVVASSTDTQYF.

This clonotype was seen ten or more times. This chain connects TRBV28 to TRBJ2-6; D might be TRBD1 (5 bases). The CDR3 loop spans 17 amino acids. Trimming stripped 2 bases from V and 1 base from J, with 12 bases between. Germline V gives CDR1 MDHEN, CDR2 SYDVKM. In DNA form, the CDR3 reads TGTGCCAGCAGTTTACACAGGCTCCGATCTGGGGCCAACGTCCTGACTTTC. Protein sequence: CASSLHRLRSGANVLTF.

CDR3 nucleotide sequence: TGTGCCAGCAGTCTCCTCGGGAGTAGTAATGAGCAGTTCTTC. Protein product: CASSLLGSSNEQFF. The chain links TRBV28 to TRBJ2-1, with a weak D call TRBD2 (6 bases). The length of the CDR3 is 14 residues. Trimming stripped 5 bases from V and 7 bases from J, with 15 bases between. The germline V gene encodes CDR1 MDHEN and CDR2 SYDVKM.

The V gene is TRBV7-9, the J gene TRBJ2-7; D may correspond to TRBD1 or TRBD2 (5 bases each). V was cut by 3 bases and J by 0 bases, with 18 bases left in between. The CDR3 is 17 residues long. The germline V gene has CDR1 SEHNR and CDR2 FQNEAQ (reference sequence). The CDR3, as DNA: TGTGCCAGCAGCTTCGCCGGGACGGTAGTTTCCTCCTACGAGCAGTACTTC. Translated, it gives CASSFAGTVVSSYEQYF. Full variable domain (rest looked up from reference TRBV7-9 and TRBJ2-7): DTGVSQNPRHKITKRGQNVTFRCDPISEHNRLYWYRQTLGQGPEFLTYFQNEAQLEKSRLLSDRFSAERPKGSFSTLEIQRTEQGDSAMYLCASSFAGTVVSSYEQYFGPGTRLTVT.

The chain is built from TRBV6-2 or TRBV6-3 and TRBJ1-2, with 7 bases matching TRBD1. The junction had 16 bases not matched to a gene; V was cut back by 5 bases and J by 7 bases. This CDR3 has 16 residues. CDR1 and CDR2 from the germline V gene are MNHEY and SVGEGT. The CDR3 region has the DNA TGTGCCAGCAGTGACATAGGGACAGCCCACGGGTTTGGCTACACCTTC. Translated, it gives CASSDIGTAHGFGYTF.

This clonotype was seen ten or more times. The chain joins TRBV30 to TRBJ1-1, with D unclear. The V gene lost 2 bases and the J gene lost 1 base, with 8 bases spanning the gap. The CDR3 totals 13 residues. The germline gives CDR1 GTSNPN, CDR2 SVGIG (reference sequence). The CDR3 nucleotides read TGTGCCTGGAGTAAAGGGAAGAACACTGAAGCTTTCTTT. This codes for CAWSKGKNTEAFF.

The rearrangement links TRBV6-1 to TRBJ1-5; tentatively, D is TRBD1 (5 bases). The length of the CDR3 is 16 residues. CDR1 MNHNS and CDR2 SASEGT come from the germline V gene. V gave up 0 bases and J gave up 2 bases, with 11 bases separating them. This chain's CDR3 is CASSEAFGGGNQPQHF. As DNA, the CDR3 is TGTGCCAGCAGTGAAGCGTTTGGGGGTGGCAATCAGCCCCAGCATTTT.

This clonotype was seen a handful of times. The J gene is TRBJ1-5, the V gene TRBV2; the match to TRBD1 covers 7 bases. The CDR3 spans 14 residues. With 3 bases clipped from V and 5 bases from J, the junction kept 4 bases outside the gene matches. Germline assignment: CDR1 SNHLY and CDR2 FYNNEI. For the CDR3, the DNA is TGTGCCAGCAGTGAGGACAGGCAGCATCAGCCCCAGCATTTT. Its protein product is CASSEDRQHQPQHF.

This clonotype was seen more than once but under ten times. The V gene is TRBV6-1, the J gene TRBJ1-4; D gene unclear. Germline loops: CDR1 MNHNS, CDR2 SASEGT. The CDR3 loop spans 12 amino acids. V shed 7 bases and J shed 0 bases, with 3 bases lying between them. For the CDR3, the DNA is TGTGCCAGCAAGGCAACTAATGAAAAACTGTTTTTT. This codes for CASKATNEKLFF.

The table lists this clonotype with many counts. The V gene is TRBV28, the J gene TRBJ1-1; D remains ambiguous. V was trimmed by 4 bases and J by 1 base, leaving 13 bases between them. Germline V lookup: CDR1 MDHEN, CDR2 SYDVKM. The CDR3 runs to 15 residues. The CDR3 sequence is CASSSTWTANTEAFF. In nucleotides, the CDR3 is TGTGCCAGCAGTTCGACCTGGACTGCGAACACTGAAGCTTTCTTT.

About this clonotype: A much larger clone is a single base away; this may be a read error. It is likely a read error, because the conserved phenylalanine at the end of the CDR3 is missing. The chain recombines TRBV27 with TRBJ1-1; 8 positions match TRBD1. The CDR3 has 16 residues. Per germline, CDR1 MNHEY and CDR2 SMNVEV (reference sequence). Trimming at V came to 2 bases and at J to 3 bases, leaving 8 bases not matched to a gene. The CDR3 loop is CASSLSAGGGYTEAFL. The CDR3 region has the DNA TGTGCCAGCAGTTTAAGTGCAGGGGGCGGATACACTGAAGCTTTCCTT.

This clonotype was seen ten or more times. The chain recombines TRBV2 with TRBJ2-3; either TRBD1 or TRBD2 may fit D (6 bases each). Germline loops: CDR1 SNHLY, CDR2 FYNNEI. Trimming removed 6 bases at V and 1 base at J, with 17 bases between. The CDR3 is 16 residues long. The CDR3 sequence: CASRGPGAYRTDTQYF. The CDR3 DNA follows: TGTGCCAGCAGGGGACCGGGGGCTTACCGCACAGATACGCAGTATTTT.

This clonotype was picked up a small number of times. One end of the junction fails to match germline, which may point to a read error. The rearrangement joins TRBV7-2 to TRBJ2-7; D is possibly TRBD1 (5 bases). CDR1 and CDR2 from the germline V gene are SGHTA and FQGNSA. CDR3 length: 12 amino acids. The CDR3 sequence is CANSLSGYEQYF. DNA for the CDR3: TGTGCCAACAGCTTATCAGGGTACGAGCAGTACTTC.

This clonotype occurred once. CDR3 nucleotides: TGTGCCAGTAGTATAGGCCGCATAGATACGCAGTATTTT. This translates into CASSIGRIDTQYF. The chain links TRBV19 to TRBJ2-3; D is unresolved. The CDR3 is 13 residues long. Germline assignment: CDR1 LNHDA and CDR2 SQIVND (reference sequence). Trimming took 1 base from V and 5 from J, leaving 7 bases between them.

The chain links TRBV19 to TRBJ2-7, with unresolved D. Germline CDR1 reads LNHDA; CDR2 reads SQIVND (reference sequence). This CDR3 is 12 amino acids long. V was clipped by 7 bases and J by 3 bases, with 10 bases between them. In DNA form, the CDR3 reads TGTGCCAGTACTGACGGACGCTACGAGCAGTACTTC. Translation: CASTDGRYEQYF.

This clonotype was recorded many times. The chain employs TRBV11-1 and TRBJ1-1, with D possibly matching TRBD1 (5 bases). Germline lookup yields CDR1 SGHAT and CDR2 FQDESV (reference sequence). The CDR3 covers 17 residues. Between the trimmed V and J ends, which lost 3 bases and 6 bases, there was a span of 23 bases. CDR3 loop: CASSLSLTAGRASEAFF. The DNA of the CDR3 is TGTGCCAGCAGCTTGTCCCTGACGGCAGGGCGTGCATCTGAAGCTTTCTTT.

This clonotype was seen ten or more times. CDR3 bases: TGTGCCACCAGTGACAGTCAGCGAGGGTCGGGCTACGAGCAGTACTTC. It specifies CATSDSQRGSGYEQYF. The rearrangement uses TRBV24-1 and TRBJ2-7; weak D call: TRBD2 (5 bases). Between the trimmed V and J ends, which lost 4 bases and 3 bases, there was a span of 18 bases. CDR1 and CDR2 from the germline V gene are KGHDR and SFDVKD. The CDR3 is 16 amino acids.

This clonotype occurred many times. V is TRBV27 and J is TRBJ1-5; a possible D gene is TRBD1 (6 bases). Trimming left V 6 bases short and J 3 bases short, with 12 bases between. Germline CDR1 is MNHEY and CDR2 is SMNVEV (reference sequence). CDR3 length: 14 amino acids. The CDR3 DNA follows: TGTGCCAGCAGACATACAGGGCACAATCAGCCCCAGCATTTT. It encodes CASRHTGHNQPQHF.